Below, 2 T cell receptor beta chains from the same sample are listed, as sequenced in a study of naive and memory T cell subsets. Two oligonucleotides, mixed equimolar, formed the beta constant-region primer covering TRBC1 and TRBC2. TCRdb re-derived calls from the UMI-ligation and nested PCR reads in MiXCR, one entry per CDR3 protein. Seen here are some 100,000 distinct CDR3 sequences, more than 6.5% observed once, and the top ten hold around 1.6%. Specimen: central memory CD4+ T cells from blood. The receptor set was obtained from a human donor in good health.

This clonotype was found many times. The chain recombines TRBV7-2 with TRBJ1-6; maybe TRBD1 (5 bases). CDR1 is SGHTA, CDR2 FQGNSA, per germline. V lost 4 bases, J lost 7 bases, and 26 bases lay in between. The CDR3 is made up of 19 amino acids. The CDR3, as DNA: TGTGCCAGCAGCTCCCCTAGCGCGTGGACAAGATCCCAAAATTCACCCCTCCACTTT. Amino acid sequence: CASSSPSAWTRSQNSPLHF. The full variable domain, with the rest looked up from reference TRBV7-2 and TRBJ1-6, is GAGVSQSPSNKVTEKGKDVELRCDPISGHTALYWYRQSLGQGLEFLIYFQGNSAPDKSGLPSDRFSAERTGGSVSTLTIQRTQQEDSAVYLCASSSPSAWTRSQNSPLHFGNGTRLTVT.

This clonotype was observed at least ten times. The V call is TRBV11-2, the J call TRBJ2-3; TRBD2 matches at 9 bases. The CDR3 runs 17 residues. Germline V lookup: CDR1 SGHAT, CDR2 FQNNGV. J was trimmed by 0 bases and V by 1 base; bases with no gene match: 5. This chain's CDR3 is CASSLVAGAESTDTQYF. The CDR3 DNA sequence: TGTGCCAGCAGCTTAGTAGCGGGGGCCGAAAGCACAGATACGCAGTATTTT.